This T cell receptor beta chain was captured in a study of blood T cell repertoires in COVID-19. Study overall: Samples came from the United States, Italy and Spain, spanning acute and convalescent COVID-19. Sources were T cells, B-cell-depleted T cells, or PBMCs; the material itself was cDNA or gDNA.

V trimming: 6 bases; J trimming: 6 bases; junction bases outside the gene matches: 7. The CDR3 sequence is 14 residues long. Germline V gene lookup returns CDR1 SGDLS and CDR2 YYNGEE. Per the original methods: How many nucleated cells were present was estimated from reference gene primer amplification. The method was immunoSEQ multiplex PCR; TCRdb's version includes in-frame clones alone and lacks a portion of them. The DNA gave D and trimming, while V, J and clone size come from that table. In the table there are around 160,000 clones, over 75% of which are singletons. The gene calls are TRBV9 and TRBJ2-2, with 8 bases fitting TRBD2. Source material: peripheral blood. This TCR was sampled from a man in his 60s with active or convalescent COVID-19. CDR3 loop: CASTPGGGAGELFF. CDR3 coding DNA: TGTGCCAGCACCCCGGGGGGGGGCGCCGGGGAGCTGTTTTTT.